The present T cell receptor beta chain was sequenced within a study of cytomegalovirus exposure and HLA in healthy donors (dated by TCRdb to the late 2010s). Looking at the study overall: An earlier analysis of about 530 of the donors reported approximately 280 Gb of sequence data and around 120 million unique TCR beta sequences obtained from roughly 170 million T cells. A separate validation cohort of 100 to 150 different subjects was used in addition to the approximately 670-subject first cohort. Of the approximately 400 genotyped donors, 65% to 90% were placed in the genetic ancestry cluster associated with self-reported Caucasian donors. HLA typing covered class I and class II loci at four-digit resolution. An early release that covered about 640 HLA-typed donors contained approximately 320 gigabases of sequencing data and tens of millions of unique TCR sequences. Every discovery cohort repertoire had been produced on one sequencing platform. On average, over 200,000 unique TCR beta nucleotide sequences were sequenced per donor among fewer than 500 genotyped donors of the cohort, with roughly 19% of those sequences being non-productive. An earlier analysis of around 580 of the donors used high-throughput TCR beta sequencing to judge whether each TCR beta V gene segment behaved as functional or pseudogenic. In the later analysis, no new phenotypic data were used to find candidate immune exposures; instead, reliance was placed on TCR beta sequences and their occurrence across donors. Donor age, sex, ethnicity and CMV serostatus were compiled alongside the repertoire data. To study patterns of TCR occurrence, a later analysis re-analyzed previously published TCR beta repertoires from just over 650 donors and added high-resolution HLA genotyping. The T cell repertoires of under 750 subjects were profiled by immunosequencing and related to cytomegalovirus serostatus. The study aimed to test whether signatures of past pathogen exposure could be identified by cataloging public T cell receptors. High-throughput TCR immunosequencing, statistical association of individual TCRs with disease status, and machine learning were combined to predict cytomegalovirus infection status. Four to six DR-DQ haplotypes were handled as single units for association and clustering, since linkage in the cohort was strong. In a later genetic analysis, genome-wide SNP genotypes for about three fifths of the roughly 670 donors were used, and that subset was treated as a discovery cohort. Typing coverage differed by locus: A, B, C, DRB1 and DQB1 were typed in roughly 620-630 donors, DQA1 in roughly 510, DPA1 in some 610, and DPB1 in approximately 450.

Taken from cysteine to phenylalanine, the CDR3 has 14 residues. Here the CDR3 DNA is all that survives: 42 bases in frame from base 1. The germline V gene yields SGHRS for CDR1 and YFSETQ for CDR2. The junction shows trimming of 7 bases on V and 0 bases on J, plus 11 bases between the germline ends. The cohort was made up of roughly 670 healthy bone marrow donors. All cohort members were sampled while nominally healthy, although unrecorded immune exposures were likely present. The donor was CMV seropositive and belonged to the group of more than 250 seropositive cohort members. Each donor provided a peripheral blood sample, and peripheral blood mononuclear cells were used for TCR beta sequencing. Genomic DNA was extracted from the blood cell samples with the Qiagen DNeasy Blood Extraction Kit. Findings and caveats that apply to the study as a whole: The only immune exposure information available for the cohort was CMV serostatus. A later analysis found that most CMV-associated TCR beta chains appeared HLA-restricted, with HLA associations seemingly driven largely by CMV exposure. A later analysis found that TCR association rates varied across HLA loci, with DRB1 alleles showing the most associated TCRs and HLA-C alleles the fewest. In a later analysis, several top co-occurrence clusters were reported to appear linked to parvovirus B19, influenza, CMV and Epstein-Barr virus. Because counts were too low, about 18 rarely observed V segments, including chromosome 9 orphons, were left out of the earlier analysis of roughly 600 of the donors. In an earlier analysis of 587 of the donors, most TCR beta V segments appeared in productive rearrangements about 87% or about 30% of the time, broadly matching IMGT annotations. A few of the identified cytomegalovirus-associated TCR beta chains were confirmed in vitro to be specific for cytomegalovirus antigens. In this cohort, only TCR beta chains were sequenced, and detectable features were limited by the absence of alpha or paired-chain data. The study listed approximately 150 TCR beta chains as associated with cytomegalovirus. According to a later genetic analysis, donors in an Asian-associated ancestry cluster had fewer N-insertions in productive TCRs than the roughly 700-donor mean. Roughly uniform sequencing depth across donors was assumed in presence/absence analyses, although this assumption may not hold. Assigning TCR associations to individual alleles was difficult when HLA alleles, especially DR and DQ, strongly co-occurred. Compared with equally common non-associated chains, HLA-associated TCR beta chains in a later analysis were more clonally expanded and had lower generation probabilities. A cluster of highly shared sequence variants was judged likely to represent a technical artifact of the sequencing pipeline. While some public TCRs were present in many individuals, most TCR sequences turned up only very rarely across donors. The authors suggested that the approach could potentially be generalized to other disease states and immunological phenotypes. In both the original and validation cohorts, the classifier was reported to diagnose cytomegalovirus status with high specificity and sensitivity. The 87-base-pair reads could not distinguish some IMGT-functional V segments, including TRBV6-2 and TRBV6-3, so those segments were excluded. A further reported finding was that TCR beta sequences accurately predicted the HLA-A and HLA-B alleles for most subjects in the first cohort. Correlated functional status among segregating V segments might reflect linkage disequilibrium, but an unknown experimental factor could not be ruled out. V-gene and J-gene trimming of TCR beta chains was associated with a missense DCLRE1C variant in a later genetic analysis, and the association was replicated in an independent cohort. Because HLA typing was unavailable for some donors at each locus, only the typed subset was used in association tests. At a false discovery rate of 0.05, a later analysis linked around 17,000 TCR beta sequences to specific HLA alleles.

Library method: the immunoSEQ multiplex PCR assay. The multiplex PCR relied on a mix of 60 forward primers for TCR Vbeta segments and 13 reverse primers for TCR Jbeta segments. The CDR3 region of rearranged TCR beta genes was amplified from genomic DNA with a multiplex PCR assay. Amplified TCR beta libraries were sequenced as 87-base-pair reads on the Illumina HiSeq System. In the authors' own workflow: A later analysis tallied roughly 76 million unique TCR beta chains across the 666 repertoires, and around 9.9 million of those chains were shared by two or more donors. To remove PCR and sequencing errors, raw reads were error-corrected and collapsed into unique sequences using a nearest-neighbor algorithm that merged closely related sequences. Alignment of CDR3 sequences to IMGT reference sequences was used to assign V, D and J gene segments. For a sequence to be retained, a match of at least six nucleotides to both a V gene segment and a J gene segment was required. A rearrangement counted as productive if the CDR3 had no stop codons and remained in frame with V and J, and every other rearrangement counted as non-productive. Following IMGT convention, CDR3 was defined as the stretch from the second conserved V-encoded cysteine up to the conserved J-encoded phenylalanine. In an earlier analysis of 550 to 650 of the donors, sequences lacking an unambiguous match to a single V gene segment were excluded. In an earlier analysis of 500 to 750 of the donors, V segments were called functional above 56.7% productive rearrangements and were called segregating when the between-donor standard deviation exceeded 5%. A statistical classification framework was developed to diagnose cytomegalovirus status using the catalog of TCR beta chain sequences. In a later analysis, V and J genes were assigned by comparing TCR nucleotide sequences against IMGT/GENE-DB human TR gene sequences. A later analysis assigned CDR3 sequences and most-parsimonious VDJ recombination scenarios with the TCRdist pipeline. A later analysis defined each TCR beta chain by its CDR3 amino acid sequence plus V-gene family, and excluded reads lacking a unique V-gene family. A later analysis removed 500 to 650 highly shared, low-generation-probability nucleotide sequences to deal with suspected cross-contamination and a sequencing artifact. A later analysis calculated a clonal expansion index for each public chain from normalized within-repertoire ranks of inferred template counts. In a later analysis, generation probabilities were computed using a VDJ recombination model fitted to out-of-frame rearrangements, and the results were checked against IGoR. Hypergeometric tests were used in a later analysis to score TCR-TCR, TCR-HLA and TCR-CMV co-occurrence, with a repertoire-size bias correction applied to the TCR pairs. A later analysis estimated false discovery rates by permuting HLA or CMV assignments 20 times. A later analysis grouped co-occurring TCRs with DBSCAN, adding TCRdist sequence similarity when clustering within HLA-allele-positive subsets. For co-occurrence clustering, repertoires with fewer than 30,000 or more than 120,000 public chains were excluded, along with about five repertoires with anomalous nucleotide sharing. The table was pulled from immuneACCESS by TCRdb, which kept in-frame rearrangements only. Such tables lose some clones; where checked, under half of the loss comes from unresolved V genes, and the rest has no known cause. V, J and clone size are those of that table, while D and trimming were read from the DNA. Within this sample are about 65,000 clones, with approximately 82% of them counted one time only. Less than 3.5% of the sample goes to the ten largest clones.

To note about this clone: Its specific antigen is unknown. Per-base qualities were not stored, and no clone one base away is much larger.

This chain joins TRBV5-1 to TRBJ2-1; no D gene is confidently identified. The TCR comes from a girl under 18 in good health and CMV-seropositive. Sequencing was carried out using PBMCs. At the DNA level, the sequence is TGCGCCAGCCCCAGCGCCTTCTCCTACAATGAGCAGTTCTTC. This encodes CASPSAFSYNEQFF.